This T cell receptor (beta chain) was sequenced in a study of OX40 agonist ivuxolimab in advanced cancers. Germline values: CDR1 GTSNPN, CDR2 SVGIG (reference sequence). This CDR3 has 14 amino acids. J gave up 7 bases and V 1 base, and 6 bases lay outside the gene matches. Sequencing used immunoSEQ multiplex PCR; TCRdb keeps in-frame clones, though not all of them. The profile shows tens of thousands of clones, 80% to 90% of them singletons. Sequences were derived from CD4+ or CD8+ T cells sorted from blood, sampled in a trial of the OX40 agonist ivuxolimab. The TCR sequence derives from an adult with an advanced solid tumor such as melanoma, head and neck, liver or kidney cancer. The chain has TRBV30 and TRBJ2-1, with 8 nucleotides matching TRBD2. The CDR3 protein is CAWSGRIAGNEQFF. The CDR3 bases are TGTGCCTGGAGTGGCCGAATAGCGGGGAATGAGCAGTTCTTC.